One and the same sample provided the 9 T cell receptor beta chains below, sequenced in a study of blood T cells in healthy people across ages. Primed by a sample-barcoded 5' primer and a J-beta primer mix, a second PCR proceeded for about 7 to 12 cycles. In TCRdb, the 5' RACE reads were re-called with MiXCR into one record per CDR3 protein. This table holds 1,800,000 or so distinct CDR3 sequences, 35% to 50% found once. The sequencing sample was made of blood. These receptors all stem from a human donor in good health.

The V call is TRBV20-1, the J call TRBJ2-1, with D possibly being TRBD1 (6 bases). The J call could be wrong; TRBJ2-7 is a better fit for the DNA end. Germline assignment: CDR1 DFQATT and CDR2 SNEGSKA (reference sequence). The CDR3 extends over 13 amino acids. Here the CDR3 DNA reads TGCAGTGCTAGAGGGGACAAAAGCTACGAGCAGTACTTC. Translated, it gives CSARGDKSYEQYF.

This rearrangement joins TRBV5-1 to TRBJ2-1; 14 bases agree with TRBD2. Germline V gene data show CDR1 as SGHRS and CDR2 as YFSETQ. J was trimmed by 7 bases and V by 4 bases; bases with no gene match: 7. The CDR3 has 16 residues. DNA of the CDR3: TGCGCCAGCAGCCGGCGACTAGCGGGGGGGACAAATGAGCAGTTCTTC. As protein: CASSRRLAGGTNEQFF.

The chain recombines TRBV5-5 with TRBJ1-3; D is undetermined. Per germline, CDR1 SGHKS and CDR2 YYEKEE (reference sequence). The CDR3 runs 16 residues. V dropped 7 bases and J dropped 0 bases, with 17 bases sitting between them. CDR3 coding DNA: TGTGCCAGCGGGGAAGCACTAGTAGACTCTGGAAACACCATATATTTT. Protein: CASGEALVDSGNTIYF. The variable domain in full, completed from reference TRBV5-5 and TRBJ1-3, reads DAGVTQSPTHLIKTRGQQVTLRCSPISGHKSVSWYQQVLGQGPQFIFQYYEKEERGRGNFPDRFSARQFPNYSSELNVNALLLGDSALYLCASGEALVDSGNTIYFGEGSWLTVV.

The chain combines TRBV6-2 or TRBV6-3 with TRBJ2-7; D might be TRBD1 (6 bases). V was trimmed by 2 bases and J by 7 bases, leaving 18 bases between them. Germline V lookup: CDR1 MNHEY, CDR2 SVGEGT. The CDR3 length is 15 residues. CDR3 in amino acids: CASSYTRGLDNEQYF. The CDR3 nucleotides read TGTGCCAGCAGTTACACCAGGGGCTTGGACAATGAGCAGTACTTC.

This clonotype appeared a few times. The chain is built from TRBV2 and TRBJ2-5; no firm D call. The end of the DNA fits TRBJ2-7 better, so the J call may be wrong. Germline lookup yields CDR1 SNHLY and CDR2 FYNNEI. The CDR3 loop spans 12 amino acids. The CDR3: CASSETSGEQYF. The CDR3 DNA follows: TGTGCCAGCAGTGAGACGTCTGGCGAGCAGTACTTC.

The gene calls are TRBV30 and TRBJ1-1, with D unclear. Trimming cost V 3 bases and J 1 base, with 12 bases left between them. CDR3 length: 14 residues. Germline V CDR1 and CDR2: GTSNPN, SVGIG (reference sequence). The DNA of the CDR3 is TGTGCCTGGAGCTCTAAAGGGCAGAACACTGAAGCTTTCTTT. Amino acids: CAWSSKGQNTEAFF.

This clonotype was detected a few times. The CDR3: CASSSETFSTDTQYF. The CDR3 DNA follows: TGCGCCAGCAGCTCGGAAACTTTTAGCACAGATACGCAGTATTTT. This chain joins TRBV5-1 and TRBJ2-3; no definite D call. V lost 3 bases and J lost 0, with 11 bases in between. The CDR3 contains 15 residues. Germline lookup yields CDR1 SGHRS and CDR2 YFSETQ.

The chain couples TRBV30 to TRBJ1-1; a weak D match, TRBD1 (6 bases). Looked up from germline, CDR1 is GTSNPN and CDR2 is SVGIG (reference sequence). This CDR3 contains 13 residues. CDR3 protein: CAGGGRSNTEAFF. In DNA, the CDR3 is TGTGCTGGAGGGGGGCGGTCCAACACTGAAGCTTTCTTT.

The V and J genes are TRBV12-3 or TRBV12-4 and TRBJ1-1, with D unresolved. Trimming pared 7 bases from V and 10 bases from J, leaving 13 bases between. The CDR3 sequence is 11 residues long. CDR3 protein: CASIDFGSAFF. CDR3 coding DNA: TGTGCCAGCATCGACTTTGGGTCAGCTTTCTTT.